The following is a T cell receptor (beta chain) sequence with its context. Its antigen is unknown. Base qualities are missing; no much larger clone stands one base away. The sample's treatment or condition, from its label and the paper: allogeneic hematopoietic cell transplantation with graft depleted of TCRalphabeta T cells and CD19 B cells. The children who served as transplant recipients had been given grafts of TCRalphabeta/CD19-depleted allogeneic hematopoietic cells. The CDR3 numbers 16 residues from cysteine through phenylalanine. Solely the CDR3 DNA is kept, with 48 bases framed from the first base. As encoded in the germline V gene, CDR1 is MDHEN while CDR2 is SYDVKM. Here V drops 0 bases and J drops 0 bases, and the junction holds 1 base not matched to any gene. The data were taken from a study of T-cell reconstitution after alpha-beta-depleted transplantation in children listed by TCRdb under 2016. For context, the study as a whole: Using TCR repertoire profiling, the study quantitatively followed how T-cell immune reconstitution unfolded in children after TCRalphabeta/CD19-depleted allogeneic hematopoietic cell transplantation.

Preparation of the library involved PCR. Sequencing was performed on an Illumina HiSeq 2500. To normalize quantification of the TCRbeta repertoire, the TCR libraries were built with molecular barcoding that relied on unique molecular identifiers. TCRdb ran its own pipeline on the public reads, namely fastp trimming at Q25 and MiXCR clone calling, and kept in-frame beta chains. Rows are unified per CDR3 protein, each entry keeping the most common DNA and genes. Within this sample are about 460,000 distinct CDR3 sequences, with roughly 11% of them counted one time only. The top ten clonotypes cover less than 15% of the sample. Overall study outcomes, separate from this receptor: The apparently early alphabetaT-cell count recovery about two months after transplant was reportedly dependent on only several hundred rapidly expanded clones derived from non-depleted graft cells. In some patients, the high TCRbeta diversity seen at day 60 was put down to recipient T cells and intrathymic progenitors that had survived conditioning. Over the following months the frequencies of hyperexpanded clones went down, and after one year T-cell counts and TCRbeta diversity were mostly credited to newly produced T cells.

Sequenced here: PBMCs, mostly from graft donor cells, sampled 180 days after TCRalphabeta/CD19-depleted stem cell transplant. The sequence links TRBV28 to TRBJ2-2; a stretch of 7 junction bases matches TRBD1. This receptor was obtained from a female patient younger than 10 who had a stem cell transplant for aplastic anemia, so the T cells may come from the graft donor. At the DNA level, the sequence is TGTGCCAGCAGTTTATGGGGACAGCCGAACACCGGGGAGCTGTTTTTT. This gives the protein CASSLWGQPNTGELFF. The CDR3, completed at both ends by the reference TRBV28 and TRBJ2-2 genes, gives the full variable domain DVKVTQSSRYLVKRTGEKVFLECVQDMDHENMFWYRQDPGLGLRLIYFSYDVKMKEKGDIPEGYSVSREKKERFSLILESASTNQTSMYLCASSLWGQPNTGELFFGEGSRLTVL.